One sample yielded the 30 T cell receptor beta chains listed below, sequenced in a study of blood T cell repertoires in COVID-19 (dated by TCRdb to between 2020 and 2021). The library was built by means of the immunoSEQ multiplex PCR assay. Not all clones reach the TCRdb copy of this immuneACCESS table, which keeps in-frame sequences only. Checked studies attribute under half of the gap to unresolved V genes and leave the rest unexplained. The sample data list 150,000 to 200,000 clones, and about 87% of these were observed just once. The ten largest make up 20% to 30% of the sample. Sequenced sample: peripheral blood. These receptors all come from a man in his sixties with acute or convalescent COVID-19.

The chain links TRBV10-3 to TRBJ2-7; TRBD1 matches 10 bases. The CDR3 sequence is 14 residues long. J was trimmed by 4 bases and V by 6 bases; bases with no gene match: 6. The germline gives CDR1 ENHRY, CDR2 SYGVKD. As DNA, the CDR3 is TGTGCCATCAGGGGGCAGGACAGGGGGTACGAGCAGTACTTC. Translated, it gives CAIRGQDRGYEQYF.

This clone was detected ten times or more. The rearrangement uses TRBV19 and TRBJ2-5, with D tentatively TRBD2 (5 bases). Germline V CDR1 and CDR2: LNHDA, SQIVND (reference sequence). The CDR3 has 14 residues. Trimming took off 7 bases at V and 5 bases at J, with 17 bases between the two ends. CDR3 protein: CASMIEGGRETQYF. Written as DNA, the CDR3 is TGTGCCAGTATGATCGAGGGCGGACGTGAGACCCAGTACTTC.

The rearrangement joins TRBV7-3 to TRBJ2-3; no reliable D call. Germline CDR1 and CDR2: SGHTA and FQGTGA. This CDR3 is built from 13 residues. Trimming left V 4 bases short and J 9 bases short, with 14 bases between. The CDR3 DNA reads as TGTGCCAGCAGCTCCCCCCGTCTACGGACGCAGTATTTT. Encoded protein: CASSSPRLRTQYF. Together with reference TRBV7-3 and TRBJ2-3, the CDR3 gives the full variable domain: GAGVSQTPSNKVTEKGKYVELRCDPISGHTALYWYRQSLGQGPEFLIYFQGTGAADDSGLPNDRFFAVRPEGSVSTLKIQRTERGDSAVYLCASSSPRLRTQYFGPGTRLTVL.

The chain links TRBV5-1 to TRBJ2-3; 11 bases line up with TRBD2. Germline V CDR1 and CDR2: SGHRS, YFSETQ. CDR3 size: 16 residues. Trimming at V came to 5 bases and at J to 2 bases, leaving 7 bases not matched to a gene. CDR3 bases: TGCGCCAGCAGGCCGGGACTAGCGGACCTCACAGATACGCAGTATTTT. This translates into CASRPGLADLTDTQYF.

The chain uses TRBV5-4 and TRBJ1-4, with D tentatively TRBD1 (5 bases). The CDR3 loop spans 13 amino acids. Germline CDR1 reads SGHNT; CDR2 reads YYREEE (reference sequence). Deletions cut 3 bases from V and 8 bases from J, with 11 bases between. CDR3 protein: CASSSPDTEKLFF. In nucleotides, the CDR3 is TGTGCCAGCAGCTCCCCGGACACCGAAAAACTGTTTTTT.

This clone was picked up one time. The chain couples TRBV9 to TRBJ2-7; 9 bases match TRBD1. Germline V lookup: CDR1 SGDLS, CDR2 YYNGEE. V shed 2 bases and J 6 bases; nucleotides not matched to a gene: 9. The CDR3 runs 15 residues. CDR3 loop: CASSVFRDRVSEQYF. CDR3 DNA sequence: TGTGCCAGCAGCGTGTTCCGGGACAGGGTAAGCGAGCAGTACTTC.

The J gene is TRBJ1-5, the V gene TRBV5-6; 7 positions agree with TRBD1. CDR3 length: 14 residues. Germline V gives CDR1 SGHDT, CDR2 YYEEEE. With 1 base clipped from V and 6 bases from J, the junction kept 4 bases outside the gene matches. CDR3 residues: CASSLTGVGQPQHF. The CDR3 DNA follows: TGTGCCAGCAGCTTGACAGGGGTTGGTCAGCCCCAGCATTTT. Drawing the rest from reference TRBV5-6 and TRBJ1-5, the complete variable domain is DAGVTQSPTHLIKTRGQQVTLRCSPKSGHDTVSWYQQALGQGPQFIFQYYEEEERQRGNFPDRFSGHQFPNYSSELNVNALLLGDSALYLCASSLTGVGQPQHFGDGTRLSIL.

The rearrangement links TRBV7-9 to TRBJ2-1, with 9 bases fitting TRBD2. Trimming took 4 bases from V and 4 from J; bases not matched to a gene: 2. CDR3 length equals 14 residues. Germline V gene sequence: CDR1 SEHNR, CDR2 FQNEAQ (reference sequence). CDR3 loop: CASSSLAGYNEQFF. The CDR3 DNA follows: TGTGCCAGCAGCTCACTAGCGGGTTACAATGAGCAGTTCTTC.

The rearrangement joins TRBV3-1 (or the pseudogene TRBV3-2) to TRBJ2-3; tentatively, D is TRBD2 (7 bases). V was pared by 7 bases and J by 5 bases, with 16 bases between. CDR1 is LGHDT, CDR2 YNNKEL, per germline (reference sequence). The CDR3 is made up of 14 amino acids. CDR3 loop: CASTLGGGIDTQYF. For the CDR3, the DNA is TGTGCCAGCACCTTAGGGGGGGGGATAGATACGCAGTATTTT.

This chain uses TRBV27 with TRBJ2-7, with D perhaps matching TRBD2 (5 bases). Trimming removed 7 bases from V and 3 bases from J, with 22 bases in between. Germline-derived CDR1 and CDR2 are MNHEY and SMNVEV (reference sequence). The CDR3 has 16 residues. The CDR3 sequence is CASTPSEGIVGYEQYF. In DNA, the CDR3 is TGTGCCAGCACCCCCTCAGAGGGCATCGTCGGCTACGAGCAGTACTTC.

This rearrangement joins TRBV19 to TRBJ1-1; 7 bases map to TRBD1. There are 14 residues in the CDR3. With 7 bases clipped from V and 8 bases from J, the junction kept 13 bases outside the gene matches. Germline CDR1 reads LNHDA; CDR2 reads SQIVND (reference sequence). Here the CDR3 reads CASMLDRRGREAFF. In nucleotides, the CDR3 is TGTGCCAGTATGTTGGACAGGCGCGGTCGGGAAGCTTTCTTT.

The CDR3 reads CASRGQGGRKTQYF. The CDR3 DNA reads as TGTGCCAGCAGGGGACAGGGGGGACGGAAGACCCAGTACTTC. The J gene is TRBJ2-5, the V gene TRBV2, with 11 positions matching TRBD1. From germline, CDR1 is SNHLY and CDR2 FYNNEI. The V segment lost 6 bases and the J segment 6 bases; nucleotides outside the gene matches: 6. The CDR3 sequence is 14 residues long. Full variable domain (missing parts from reference TRBV2 and TRBJ2-5): EPEVTQTPSHQVTQMGQEVILRCVPISNHLYFYWYRQILGQKVEFLVSFYNNEISEKSEIFDDQFSVERPDGSNFTLKIRSTKLEDSAMYFCASRGQGGRKTQYFGPGTRLLVL.

The CDR3 here is CASSLETDYGYTF. The CDR3 DNA reads TGCGCCAGCAGCCTTGAGACAGACTATGGCTACACCTTC. The rearrangement uses TRBV4-1 and TRBJ1-2; tentative D call: TRBD1 (5 bases). Looked up from germline, CDR1 is MGHRA and CDR2 is YSYEKL. CDR3 size: 13 residues. With 4 bases removed from V and 3 bases from J, the gap between germline ends came to 9 bases.

The chain couples TRBV27 to TRBJ1-2; D gene unclear. The CDR3 sequence is 14 residues long. Trimming shortened V by 5 bases and J by 4 bases, and 14 bases separated the two germline ends. Per germline, CDR1 MNHEY and CDR2 SMNVEV (reference sequence). The DNA for the CDR3 is TGTGCCAGCAGTCCTTCACCAGGCCCCTATGGCTACACCTTC. Its protein product is CASSPSPGPYGYTF.

This clone has only one observation. This rearrangement joins TRBV6-5 to TRBJ2-5, with a tentative D call TRBD1 (5 bases). The germline CDR1 and CDR2 sequences are MNHEY and SVGAGI. CDR3 length: 15 residues. Trimming left V 7 bases short and J 2 bases short, with 17 bases between. CDR3 region: CASTTSGMGQETQYF. CDR3 bases: TGTGCCAGCACCACGTCAGGGATGGGGCAAGAGACCCAGTACTTC.

The CDR3 sequence is CAWSVGLQETQYF. CDR3 nucleotides: TGTGCCTGGAGTGTTGGGCTACAAGAGACCCAGTACTTC. The chain is built from TRBV30 and TRBJ2-5; D gene uncertain. The CDR3 is 13 residues long. Per the germline V gene, CDR1 is GTSNPN and CDR2 is SVGIG (reference sequence). V was clipped by 0 bases and J by 2 bases, with 7 bases between them.

The chain couples TRBV5-8 to TRBJ1-1; TRBD1 agrees at 9 bases. Germline loops: CDR1 SGHTS, CDR2 YDEGEE. Trimming removed 6 bases from V and 3 bases from J; junction bases left unmatched: 9. The CDR3 loop spans 15 amino acids. CDR3 coding DNA: TGTGCCAGCATCCAATCCGGGACAGGGCACACTGAAGCTTTCTTT. Amino acid sequence: CASIQSGTGHTEAFF. Supplemented by reference TRBV5-8 and TRBJ1-1, the full variable domain reads EAGVTQSPTHLIKTRGQQATLRCSPISGHTSVYWYQQALGLGLQFLLWYDEGEERNRGNFPPRFSGRQFPNYSSELNVNALELEDSALYLCASIQSGTGHTEAFFGQGTRLTVV.

This chain uses TRBV6-5 with TRBJ1-5, with D perhaps TRBD1 (5 bases). Germline loops: CDR1 MNHEY, CDR2 SVGAGI. The CDR3 runs 14 residues. Trimming took 6 bases from V and 6 from J, leaving 15 bases between them. CDR3 amino acids: CASRSTWGTQPQHF. The CDR3 nucleotides read TGTGCCAGCAGATCAACCTGGGGCACTCAGCCCCAGCATTTT.

The chain carries TRBV28 and TRBJ1-5; 9 positions agree with TRBD1. Losses at the gene ends were 5 bases for V and 6 bases for J; bases not matched to a gene: 11. Germline-derived CDR1 and CDR2 are MDHEN and SYDVKM. CDR3 size: 16 residues. The CDR3 loop is CASSPRGQGLGQPQHF. CDR3 in DNA: TGTGCCAGCAGTCCTCGGGGACAGGGATTGGGTCAGCCCCAGCATTTT.

With respect to this clone: Different DNA sequences within this sample yield the same CDR3. The chain is built from TRBV27 and TRBJ1-2; D gene ambiguous. Trimming left V 2 bases short and J 5 bases short, with 12 bases between. The CDR3 has 14 residues. Germline V CDR1 and CDR2: MNHEY, SMNVEV (reference sequence). The CDR3 DNA reads TGTGCCAGCAGTTTAGGCGGAGCTGGATATGGCTACACCTTC. Translated, it gives CASSLGGAGYGYTF.

The chain links TRBV2 to TRBJ1-2, with D uncertain. CDR1 SNHLY and CDR2 FYNNEI come from the germline V gene. This CDR3 contains 13 residues. V was pared by 3 bases and J by 4 bases, with 9 bases between. Here the CDR3 reads CASSEIGSYGYTF. CDR3 DNA sequence: TGTGCCAGCAGTGAGATAGGGAGCTATGGCTACACCTTC.

This clone was recorded a few times. The rearrangement joins TRBV6-5 to TRBJ1-4; a weak D match, TRBD1 (6 bases). The germline V and J ends were trimmed by 6 bases and 6 bases, with 17 bases remaining between them. Germline lookup yields CDR1 MNHEY and CDR2 SVGAGI. CDR3 length equals 15 residues. The DNA for the CDR3 is TGTGCCAGCAGCCGAACTACAGGGTTCGATGAAAAACTGTTTTTT. Protein sequence: CASSRTTGFDEKLFF.

CDR3 region: CASRSVSSTDTQYF. CDR3 nucleotides: TGCGCCAGTAGAAGTGTGTCTTCCACAGATACGCAGTATTTT. The chain joins TRBV5-1 to TRBJ2-3; D gene ambiguous. This CDR3 contains 14 residues. V lost 8 bases and J 2 bases, leaving 15 bases between the germline ends. CDR1 and CDR2 from the germline V gene are SGHRS and YFSETQ.

The rearrangement uses TRBV6-1 and TRBJ2-2; D ambiguous. From germline, CDR1 is MNHNS and CDR2 SASEGT. This CDR3 spans 14 amino acids. V was shortened by 2 bases and J by 4 bases, with 8 bases between the two germline ends. CDR3: CASSEYGFTGELFF. The CDR3 nucleotides read TGTGCCAGCAGTGAATACGGTTTCACCGGGGAGCTGTTTTTT.

This chain links TRBV7-3 with TRBJ2-3; 8 bases match TRBD2. V was pared by 1 base and J by 4 bases, with 4 bases of the junction left unmatched. Germline assignment: CDR1 SGHTA and CDR2 FQGTGA. The CDR3 length is 15 residues. The CDR3 reads CASSLSRGGPDTQYF. As DNA, the CDR3 is TGTGCCAGCAGCTTAAGCCGGGGGGGGCCAGATACGCAGTATTTT.

The DNA of the CDR3 is TGCGCCAGCAGCTTGGACAGGGGAGAGAGGTTACGCAATCAGCCCCAGCATTTT. It translates to CASSLDRGERLRNQPQHF. The chain recombines TRBV5-1 with TRBJ1-5, with 7 positions matching TRBD1. Per germline, CDR1 SGHRS and CDR2 YFSETQ. Trimming removed 0 bases from V and 2 bases from J; junction bases left unmatched: 11. The CDR3 loop spans 18 amino acids.

This chain connects TRBV6-6 to TRBJ2-1; a possible D gene is TRBD2 (5 bases). This CDR3 has 12 amino acids. Per germline, CDR1 MNHNY and CDR2 SVGAGI (reference sequence). V was trimmed by 4 bases and J by 8 bases, leaving 9 bases between them. The CDR3 DNA reads as TGTGCCAGCAGTTCTACCGGGGATGAGCAGTTCTTC. Translation: CASSSTGDEQFF.

This clone appeared once. The chain combines TRBV6-5 with TRBJ2-3, with D hard to call. Trimming shortened V by 2 bases and J by 2 bases, and 5 bases separated the two germline ends. The length of the CDR3 is 13 residues. The germline V gene encodes CDR1 MNHEY and CDR2 SVGAGI. In nucleotides, the CDR3 is TGTGCCAGCAGTTACATAATCACAGATACGCAGTATTTT. Translation gives CASSYIITDTQYF.

The CDR3 coding sequence is TGTGCCAGTAGTAGGACAGCTGAAAAACTGTTTTTT. Its translation is CASSRTAEKLFF. The genes are TRBV19 and TRBJ1-4, with D tentatively TRBD1 (6 bases). Germline CDR1 LNHDA, CDR2 SQIVND (reference sequence). The germline V and J ends were trimmed by 4 bases and 7 bases, with 7 bases remaining between them. This CDR3 contains 12 residues.

The rearrangement links TRBV7-2 to TRBJ2-7; TRBD1 aligns across 9 bases. Losses at the gene ends were 5 bases for V and 6 bases for J; bases not matched to a gene: 5. The CDR3 loop spans 13 amino acids. Germline V gives CDR1 SGHTA, CDR2 FQGNSA. CDR3 nucleotide sequence: TGTGCCAGCAGCCTACGGACAGGGGCCGAGCAGTACTTC. As protein: CASSLRTGAEQYF.